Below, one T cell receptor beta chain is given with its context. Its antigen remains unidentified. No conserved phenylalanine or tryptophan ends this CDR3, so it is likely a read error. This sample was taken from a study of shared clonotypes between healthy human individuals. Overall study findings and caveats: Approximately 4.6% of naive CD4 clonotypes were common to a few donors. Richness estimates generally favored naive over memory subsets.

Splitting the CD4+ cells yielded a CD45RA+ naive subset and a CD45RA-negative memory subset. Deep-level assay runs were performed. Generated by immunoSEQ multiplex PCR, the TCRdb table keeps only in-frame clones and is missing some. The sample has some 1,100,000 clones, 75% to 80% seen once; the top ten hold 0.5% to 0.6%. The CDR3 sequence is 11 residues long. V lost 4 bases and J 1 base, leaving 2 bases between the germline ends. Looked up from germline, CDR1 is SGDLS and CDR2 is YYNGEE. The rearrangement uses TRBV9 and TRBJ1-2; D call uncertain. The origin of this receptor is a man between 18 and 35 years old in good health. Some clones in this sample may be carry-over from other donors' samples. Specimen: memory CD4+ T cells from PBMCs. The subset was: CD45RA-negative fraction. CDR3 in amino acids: CASSNNYGYTL. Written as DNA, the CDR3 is TGTGCCAGCAGCAATAACTATGGCTACACCCTC.